The clone carrying this T cell receptor (beta chain) has ten or more counts. These data come from a study of spatial heterogeneity in lung cancer. About the study: Samples were obtained from 65 to 80 donors, all untreated early-stage non-small cell lung cancer patients. PBMC collected at follow-up were sequenced when available, a median of roughly two years after resection.

Every TCR cDNA molecule carried a tag that served as a unique molecular identifier. TCRdb passed the 5' RACE reads through MiXCR, listing each CDR3 protein once. The sample lists under 150,000 distinct CDR3 sequences; over 9% were seen once. CDR3 length: 13 amino acids. V lost 5 bases to trimming and J lost 7 bases; unmatched junction nucleotides: 9. Germline-derived CDR1 and CDR2 are DFQATT and SNEGSKA (reference sequence). The time point is: blood at routine non-recurrence follow-up after resection. Extraction of whole RNA from tumor, nontumor lung or frozen PBMC preceded unsorted sequencing. The sequence came from a male donor with early-stage non-small cell lung cancer. The specimen was PBMCs, collected at follow-up. The chain employs TRBV20-1 and TRBJ1-1; 8 bases are a match to TRBD1. Here the CDR3 reads CSACRQGRGEAFF. The DNA for the CDR3 is TGCAGTGCTTGCCGACAGGGGAGGGGTGAAGCTTTCTTT.